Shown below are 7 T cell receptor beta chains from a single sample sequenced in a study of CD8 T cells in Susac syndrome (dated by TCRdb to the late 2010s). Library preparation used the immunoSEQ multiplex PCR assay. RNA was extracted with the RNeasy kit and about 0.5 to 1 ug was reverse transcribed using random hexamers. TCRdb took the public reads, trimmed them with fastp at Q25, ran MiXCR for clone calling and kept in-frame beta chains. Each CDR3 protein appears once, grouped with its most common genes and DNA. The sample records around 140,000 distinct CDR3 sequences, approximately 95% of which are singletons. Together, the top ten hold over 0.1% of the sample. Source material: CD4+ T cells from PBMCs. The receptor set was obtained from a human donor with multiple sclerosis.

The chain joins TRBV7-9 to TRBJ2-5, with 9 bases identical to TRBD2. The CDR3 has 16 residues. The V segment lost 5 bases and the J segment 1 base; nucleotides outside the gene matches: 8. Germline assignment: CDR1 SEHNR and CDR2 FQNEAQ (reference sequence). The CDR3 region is CASSPIAGDFQETQYF. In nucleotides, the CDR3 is TGTGCCAGCAGCCCGATAGCGGGGGACTTCCAAGAGACCCAGTACTTC.

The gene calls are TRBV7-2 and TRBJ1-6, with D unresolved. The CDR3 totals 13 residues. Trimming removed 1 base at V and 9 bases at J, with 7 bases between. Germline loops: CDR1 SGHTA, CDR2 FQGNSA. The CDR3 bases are TGTGCCAGCAGCTTAGGGCCGGTTTCACCCCTCCACTTT. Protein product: CASSLGPVSPLHF.

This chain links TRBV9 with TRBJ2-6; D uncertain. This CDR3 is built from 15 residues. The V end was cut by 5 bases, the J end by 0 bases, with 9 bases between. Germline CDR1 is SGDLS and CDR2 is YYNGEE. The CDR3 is CASSPYSSGANVLTF. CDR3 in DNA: TGTGCCAGCAGTCCATATAGCTCTGGGGCCAACGTCCTGACTTTC.

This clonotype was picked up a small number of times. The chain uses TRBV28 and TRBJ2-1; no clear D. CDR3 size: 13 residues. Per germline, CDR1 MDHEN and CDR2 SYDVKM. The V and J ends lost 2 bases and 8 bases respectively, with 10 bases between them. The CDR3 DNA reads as TGTGCCAGCAGTTTAGCCCTAGTGGATGAGCAGTTCTTC. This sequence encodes CASSLALVDEQFF.

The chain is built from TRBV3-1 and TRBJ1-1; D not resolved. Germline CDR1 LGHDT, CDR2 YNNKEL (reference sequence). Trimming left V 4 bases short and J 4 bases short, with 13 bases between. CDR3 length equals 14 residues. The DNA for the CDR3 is TGTGCCAGCAGCCGATTCGGGGTGGGCACTGAAGCTTTCTTT. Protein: CASSRFGVGTEAFF. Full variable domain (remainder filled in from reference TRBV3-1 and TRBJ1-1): DTAVSQTPKYLVTQMGNDKSIKCEQNLGHDTMYWYKQDSKKFLKIMFSYNNKELIINETVPNRFSPKSPDKAHLNLHINSLELGDSAVYFCASSRFGVGTEAFFGQGTRLTVV.

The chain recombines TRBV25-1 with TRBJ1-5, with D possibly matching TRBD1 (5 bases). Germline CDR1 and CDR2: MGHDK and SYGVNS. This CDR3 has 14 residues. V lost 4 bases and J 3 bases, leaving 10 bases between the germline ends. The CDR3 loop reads CASSGSTDNQPQHF. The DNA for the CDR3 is TGTGCCAGCAGTGGATCGACAGACAATCAGCCCCAGCATTTT.

The CDR3 DNA reads TGTGCCAGCAGCTTATATATGAACACTGAAGCTTTCTTT. This encodes CASSLYMNTEAFF. The rearrangement uses TRBV7-3 and TRBJ1-1; no reliable D call. The CDR3 spans 13 residues. CDR1 is SGHTA, CDR2 FQGTGA, per germline. The V gene lost 2 bases and the J gene lost 0 bases, with 4 bases spanning the gap. Full variable domain (missing parts from reference TRBV7-3 and TRBJ1-1): GAGVSQTPSNKVTEKGKYVELRCDPISGHTALYWYRQSLGQGPEFLIYFQGTGAADDSGLPNDRFFAVRPEGSVSTLKIQRTERGDSAVYLCASSLYMNTEAFFGQGTRLTVV.